These 2 T cell receptor delta chains were all obtained from the same sample, sequenced in a study of gamma-delta T cells after stem cell transplantation. TCRdb fed the RT-PCR reads into CATT to redo clone calling. Among over a thousand delta-chain clones listed, roughly 41% were seen once. The specimen was gamma-delta T cells. Receptor source: a human donor. It is not recorded whose cells these are; they may come from a transplant donor. This table probably holds off-target reads from a library built for another chain.

This clone was found once. The chain carries TRDV2 and TRDJ1; TRDD3 matches 7 bases. CDR3 length: 18 residues. Germline assignment: CDR1 GEAIGNYY and CDR2 EKD. The V and J ends lost 3 bases and 0 bases, in that order; junction bases with no gene match: 15. CDR3 sequence (DNA): TGTGCCTGTGACCTGCTGGCTGGGGGCCAGGGCTACACCGATAAACTCATCTTT. This sequence encodes CACDLLAGGQGYTDKLIF.

As regards this clone: This likely stems from a read error, as it lies one base from a far larger clone. The chain has TRDV2 and TRDJ1; D not certain. The germline V gene has CDR1 GEAIGNYY and CDR2 EKD. There are 14 residues in the CDR3. V was cut by 5 bases and J by 0 bases, with 12 bases left in between. In DNA, the CDR3 is TGTGCCTGTGGCCAAGTTACGAACACCGATAAACTCATCTTT. Its protein is CACGQVTNTDKLIF.